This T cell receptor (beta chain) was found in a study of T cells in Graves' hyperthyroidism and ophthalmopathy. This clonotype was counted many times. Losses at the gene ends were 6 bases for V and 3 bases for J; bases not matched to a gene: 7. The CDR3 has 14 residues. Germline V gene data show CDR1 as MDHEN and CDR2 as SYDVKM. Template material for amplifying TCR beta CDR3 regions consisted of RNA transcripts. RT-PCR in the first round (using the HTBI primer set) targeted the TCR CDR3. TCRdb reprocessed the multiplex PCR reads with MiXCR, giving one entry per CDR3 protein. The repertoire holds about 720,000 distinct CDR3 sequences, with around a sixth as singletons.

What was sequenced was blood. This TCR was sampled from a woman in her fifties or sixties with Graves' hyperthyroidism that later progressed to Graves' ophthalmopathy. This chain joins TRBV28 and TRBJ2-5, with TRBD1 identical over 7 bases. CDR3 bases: TGTGCCAGCAGACTACAGGGGACGGAAGAGACCCAGTACTTC. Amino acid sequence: CASRLQGTEETQYF.